The clone carrying this TCR beta chain was detected only a few times. This sample was taken from a study of T-cell memory formation after mild COVID-19. The CDR3 is 15 amino acids. Per the germline V gene, CDR1 is SGHAT and CDR2 is FQNNGV. V lost 6 bases, J lost 7 bases, and 4 bases stayed unmatched. TCRdb re-derived calls from the 5' RACE reads in MiXCR, one entry per CDR3 protein. The table records roughly 450,000 distinct CDR3 sequences, about 18% of them present only once. Material for sequencing was PBMCs or a T cell subset sorted from them (not recorded which). This TCR derives from an adult woman who had mild COVID-19 (a few samples of this study predate the infection). Cell type and time point are not known. This chain links TRBV11-2 with TRBJ2-1; 15 bases match TRBD2. The CDR3, as DNA: TGTGCCAGCAGGGCGGGACTAGCGGGAGGTAATGAGCAGTTCTTC. Translated: CASRAGLAGGNEQFF.